The clone carrying this T cell receptor (beta chain) has a handful of counts. Its antigen is not known. This entry is derived from a study of T cell repertoires in cytomegalovirus infection. The wider study: Evidence of both CMV infection and a matching HLA type came from public TCR beta signatures. Study results and caveats: Cumulative frequency (of public TCR beta family members) identified carriers of CMV plus the relevant HLA. HLA-C-restricted TCR beta clonotypes specific for CMV led the ex vivo response.

CDR1 and CDR2 (germline): LNHDA, SQIVND (reference sequence). Trimming shortened V by 3 bases and J by 2 bases, and 8 bases separated the two germline ends. The CDR3 runs 13 residues. TCRdb recomputed calls from the reads with MiXCR, one row per CDR3 protein. The repertoire holds around 630,000 distinct CDR3 sequences, with 24% as singletons. Material: CD8+ T cells from PBMCs. V gene TRBV19 combines with J gene TRBJ2-7; D is uncertain. This TCR derives from a human donor in good health (CMV status not recorded). Some clones in this sample may be carry-over from other donors' samples. In DNA form, the CDR3 reads TGTGCCAGTAGTATCGGCAGAGCCTACGAGCAGTACTTC. Protein: CASSIGRAYEQYF.